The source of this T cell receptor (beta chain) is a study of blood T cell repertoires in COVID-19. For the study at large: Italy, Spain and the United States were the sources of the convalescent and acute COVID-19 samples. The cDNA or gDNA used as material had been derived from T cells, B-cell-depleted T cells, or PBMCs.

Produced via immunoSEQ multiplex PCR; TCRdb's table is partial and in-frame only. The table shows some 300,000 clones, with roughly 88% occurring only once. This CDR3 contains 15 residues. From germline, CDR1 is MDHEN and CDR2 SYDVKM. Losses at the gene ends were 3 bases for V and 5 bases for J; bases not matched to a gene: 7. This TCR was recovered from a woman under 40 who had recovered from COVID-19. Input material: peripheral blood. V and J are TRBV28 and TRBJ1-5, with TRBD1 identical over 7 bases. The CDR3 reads CASSFLDRTYQPQHF. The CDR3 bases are TGTGCCAGCAGTTTCTTGGACAGGACGTATCAGCCCCAGCATTTT. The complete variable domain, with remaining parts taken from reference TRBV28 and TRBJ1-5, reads DVKVTQSSRYLVKRTGEKVFLECVQDMDHENMFWYRQDPGLGLRLIYFSYDVKMKEKGDIPEGYSVSREKKERFSLILESASTNQTSMYLCASSFLDRTYQPQHFGDGTRLSIL.